Listed below are T cell receptor beta chains from one sample, sequenced in a study of T-cell reconstitution after alpha-beta-depleted transplantation in children. TCRdb independently ran MiXCR on the PCR reads; one entry per CDR3 protein. The sample includes 300,000 or so distinct CDR3 sequences, more than 9% of them seen just once. The material was PBMCs from the stem cell graft donor, obtained from the stem cell graft. The receptors stem from a human donor who donated a stem cell graft to a child with SCID. The conserved cysteine and the conserved F or W are not part of the CDR3 here.

>TRBV12-3/TRBV12-4|10|TRBJ1-1
ASTERNTEAF
>TRBV6-5|17|TRBJ2-1
ASSLTSTSGGASYNEQF
>TRBV3-1|13|TRBJ1-3
ASSQSKGAGNTIY
>TRBV7-2|15|TRBJ2-3
ASSKTGGSASTDTQY
>TRBV12-3/TRBV12-4|11|TRBJ2-1
ASSLNRNNEQF
>TRBV19|14|TRBJ2-1
ASSMGGGSSYNEQF
>TRBV20-1|12|TRBJ1-6
SARGQGWNSPLH
>TRBV5-1|12|TRBJ1-1
ASSLDRGNTEAF
>TRBV7-9|13|TRBJ2-1
ASRAAGQKNNEQF
>TRBV5-1|15|TRBJ2-1
ASSLGPTESSYNEQF
>TRBV7-9|13|TRBJ1-2
ASSQNLEDYYGYT
>TRBV10-3|11|TRBJ1-6
AISGQGNFPLH
>TRBV27|11|TRBJ2-7
ASSSSSSYEQY
>TRBV7-8|12|TRBJ1-5
ASSFRGLGQPQH